The 21 T cell receptor beta chains below come from one sample, sequenced in a study of cytomegalovirus exposure and HLA in healthy donors. The PCR made use of 60 Vbeta and 13 Jbeta primers. Libraries were prepared by immunoSEQ multiplex PCR; TCRdb keeps only in-frame clonotypes and omits some of them. The sample yields 100,000 to 150,000 clones, 70% to 75% seen once. Sequences were obtained from PBMCs. The origin of the receptors is a woman between 35 and 50 years old in good health and CMV-seronegative.

The chain combines TRBV7-8 with TRBJ2-7; D is perhaps TRBD2 (6 bases). CDR3 size: 15 residues. V shed 5 bases and J shed 1 base, with 15 bases lying between them. CDR1 is SGHVS and CDR2 is FQNEAQ in the germline V gene. CDR3 amino acids: CASSLTGSSSYEQYF. CDR3 DNA sequence: TGTGCCAGCAGCCTAACCGGGAGCTCGTCCTACGAGCAGTACTTC.

The V and J genes are TRBV7-9 and TRBJ1-2; the D gene is possibly TRBD1 (5 bases). The CDR3 loop spans 14 amino acids. Germline CDR1 reads SEHNR; CDR2 reads FQNEAQ (reference sequence). The V end was cut by 1 base, the J end by 2 bases, with 8 bases between. The CDR3 DNA sequence: TGTGCCAGCAGCTTAGAGGGGTCAAACTATGGCTACACCTTC. It codes for CASSLEGSNYGYTF.

This chain joins TRBV7-2 and TRBJ1-1; D not certain. The CDR3 has 11 amino acids. V gave up 1 base and J gave up 11 bases, with 8 bases separating them. From germline, CDR1 is SGHTA and CDR2 FQGNSA. Written as DNA, the CDR3 is TGTGCCAGCAGCTTAGTGGGCCGGGCTTTCTTT. Protein product: CASSLVGRAFF.

This chain connects TRBV5-1 to TRBJ1-1; D is perhaps TRBD1 (6 bases). Germline V gives CDR1 SGHRS, CDR2 YFSETQ. The germline V and J ends were trimmed by 0 bases and 11 bases, with 11 bases remaining between them. The CDR3 totals 12 residues. CDR3 nucleotide sequence: TGCGCCAGCAGCTTGGCCGGGGGGGCCGCTTTCTTT. Its protein product is CASSLAGGAAFF.

This rearrangement joins TRBV30 to TRBJ1-2, with 8 bases matching TRBD1. Per germline, CDR1 GTSNPN and CDR2 SVGIG (reference sequence). The V segment lost 1 base and the J segment 8 bases; nucleotides outside the gene matches: 6. The CDR3 covers 13 residues. This chain's CDR3 is CAWSGQGARGYTF. The CDR3 region has the DNA TGTGCCTGGAGTGGCCAGGGGGCGAGGGGCTACACCTTC.

The chain joins TRBV7-2 to TRBJ1-2; no clear D. Germline V lookup: CDR1 SGHTA, CDR2 FQGNSA. This CDR3 region has 14 residues. Trimming took off 3 bases at V and 6 bases at J, with 14 bases between the two ends. CDR3 sequence (DNA): TGTGCCAGCAGCTTTAGACTGGGCGGGGATGGCTACACCTTC. It codes for CASSFRLGGDGYTF. The full variable domain, in which reference TRBV7-2 and TRBJ1-2 provide the parts outside the CDR3, is GAGVSQSPSNKVTEKGKDVELRCDPISGHTALYWYRQSLGQGLEFLIYFQGNSAPDKSGLPSDRFSAERTGGSVSTLTIQRTQQEDSAVYLCASSFRLGGDGYTFGSGTRLTVV.

The J gene is TRBJ2-1, the V gene TRBV6-1; the match to TRBD2 covers 8 bases. The CDR3 runs to 16 residues. Germline CDR1 is MNHNS and CDR2 is SASEGT. Trimming removed 3 bases from V and 7 bases from J; junction bases left unmatched: 11. The CDR3 loop reads CASSDIAQRGTNEQFF. The CDR3 nucleotides are TGTGCCAGCAGTGATATTGCCCAGCGGGGGACGAATGAGCAGTTCTTC.

To note about this clone: Other DNA sequences in this sample translate to the same CDR3. The V gene is TRBV5-1, the J gene TRBJ1-1, with D tentatively TRBD1 (5 bases). The CDR3 has 14 amino acids. Germline lookup yields CDR1 SGHRS and CDR2 YFSETQ. The V and J ends lost 0 bases and 3 bases respectively, with 9 bases between them. Written as DNA, the CDR3 is TGCGCCAGCAGCTTGGTGGGGGGAGACACTGAAGCTTTCTTT. Its protein is CASSLVGGDTEAFF.

This sequence joins TRBV14 and TRBJ2-7; 7 nucleotides align to TRBD1. V was clipped by 2 bases and J by 4 bases; unmatched bases: 5. This CDR3 is 14 amino acids long. Germline V gene lookup returns CDR1 SGHDN and CDR2 FVKESK. This CDR3 reads CASSQTGARYEQYF. The CDR3 DNA follows: TGTGCCAGCAGCCAAACAGGGGCGCGTTACGAGCAGTACTTC.

This chain joins TRBV7-2 and TRBJ1-5, with D possibly matching TRBD1 (5 bases). Germline V gene sequence: CDR1 SGHTA, CDR2 FQGNSA. The length of the CDR3 is 13 residues. Trimming stripped 1 base from V and 6 bases from J, with 7 bases between. The CDR3 DNA sequence: TGTGCCAGCAGCTTAGGGGGGGGTCAGCCCCAGCATTTT. It encodes CASSLGGGQPQHF. The complete variable domain, with remaining parts taken from reference TRBV7-2 and TRBJ1-5, reads GAGVSQSPSNKVTEKGKDVELRCDPISGHTALYWYRQSLGQGLEFLIYFQGNSAPDKSGLPSDRFSAERTGGSVSTLTIQRTQQEDSAVYLCASSLGGGQPQHFGDGTRLSIL.

CDR3: CASSIDGRLTSGTSTDTQYF. DNA of the CDR3: TGTGCCAGTAGTATAGATGGGCGCCTTACTAGCGGAACTAGCACAGATACGCAGTATTTT. The chain combines TRBV19 with TRBJ2-3; the match to TRBD2 covers 8 bases. The germline V gene has CDR1 LNHDA and CDR2 SQIVND (reference sequence). The trim removed 0 bases at V and 0 bases at J, leaving 14 bases unmatched. The CDR3 covers 20 residues. The full variable domain, rest sourced from reference TRBV19 and TRBJ2-3, is DGGITQSPKYLFRKEGQNVTLSCEQNLNHDAMYWYRQDPGQGLRLIYYSQIVNDFQKGDIAEGYSVSREKKESFPLTVTSAQKNPTAFYLCASSIDGRLTSGTSTDTQYFGPGTRLTVL.

This chain links TRBV5-1 with TRBJ1-4; D possibly corresponds to TRBD1 (6 bases). With 4 bases removed from V and 6 bases from J, the gap between germline ends came to 16 bases. Germline V gives CDR1 SGHRS, CDR2 YFSETQ. The CDR3 is 15 amino acids. The CDR3: CASSLQGLIDEKLFF. CDR3 DNA sequence: TGCGCCAGCAGCCTACAGGGACTAATTGATGAAAAACTGTTTTTT.

The rearrangement joins TRBV28 to TRBJ2-7; D remains ambiguous. CDR3 size: 16 residues. Germline V gene lookup returns CDR1 MDHEN and CDR2 SYDVKM. V was pared by 5 bases and J by 0 bases, with 17 bases between. The CDR3 DNA follows: TGTGCCAGCAGTCTCCCCGGGTCGATCCACTCCTACGAGCAGTACTTC. Its protein is CASSLPGSIHSYEQYF.

The sample holds a few counts of this clone. The V gene is TRBV18, the J gene TRBJ1-1; 8 bases align to TRBD1. Germline lookup yields CDR1 KGHSH and CDR2 LQKENI. Trimming took 3 bases from V and 4 from J; bases not matched to a gene: 4. This CDR3 region has 14 residues. CDR3 sequence: CASSPGQGITEAFF. CDR3 nucleotides: TGTGCCAGCTCACCCGGACAGGGAATCACTGAAGCTTTCTTT.

In its sample, this clone was seen a few times. The genes are TRBV29-1 and TRBJ2-7; D gene ambiguous. Trimming took 4 bases from V and 1 from J, leaving 11 bases between them. CDR1 is SQVTM and CDR2 is ANQGSEA in the germline V gene. This CDR3 region has 13 residues. The CDR3 DNA reads TGCAGCGTTGCCCCGACGGGTTCCTACGAGCAGTACTTC. Its protein is CSVAPTGSYEQYF.

This rearrangement joins TRBV4-3 to TRBJ2-2; 9 positions agree with TRBD1. The length of the CDR3 is 15 residues. CDR1 is LGHNA, CDR2 YSLEER, per germline. J was trimmed by 7 bases and V by 4 bases; bases with no gene match: 7. CDR3 in DNA: TGCGCCAGCAGCCCCCGGGACAGGGCCTACGGGGAGCTGTTTTTT. Protein: CASSPRDRAYGELFF.

The rearrangement uses TRBV7-2 and TRBJ2-7; TRBD1 might be the D (6 bases). There are 16 residues in the CDR3. V lost 5 bases to trimming and J lost 3 bases, with 20 bases between them. Germline CDR1 SGHTA, CDR2 FQGNSA. This CDR3 reads CASSKEGNTGFYEQYF. Here the CDR3 DNA reads TGTGCCAGCAGCAAAGAAGGGAATACAGGGTTCTACGAGCAGTACTTC.

The J gene is TRBJ2-2, the V gene TRBV7-7, with D tentatively TRBD1 (5 bases). The germline gives CDR1 SSHAT, CDR2 FNYEAQ (reference sequence). The CDR3 covers 15 residues. Trimming stripped 2 bases from V and 2 bases from J, with 9 bases between. The CDR3 nucleotides are TGTGCCAGCAGCTTAAGGCAGGGAAACACCGGGGAGCTGTTTTTT. Its protein product is CASSLRQGNTGELFF.

The V call is TRBV4-3, the J call TRBJ2-7, with D possibly TRBD2 on 7 matching bases. V was cut by 1 base and J by 6 bases, with 16 bases left in between. There are 15 residues in the CDR3. Germline V gene sequence: CDR1 LGHNA, CDR2 YSLEER. This CDR3 is CASSQAVGEGGEQYF. The CDR3 bases are TGCGCCAGCAGCCAAGCGGTCGGGGAGGGGGGCGAGCAGTACTTC.

The V gene is TRBV15, the J gene TRBJ2-1; possibly TRBD1 for D (6 bases). V lost 1 base to trimming and J lost 0 bases, with 19 bases between them. The CDR3 contains 19 residues. Germline CDR1 reads LNHNV; CDR2 reads YYDKDF (reference sequence). CDR3 amino acids: CATSRVKGLTDSSYNEQFF. CDR3 DNA: TGTGCCACCAGCAGAGTTAAAGGGTTAACGGACAGCTCCTACAATGAGCAGTTCTTC.

This sequence joins TRBV18 and TRBJ1-5, with a weak D call TRBD1 (5 bases). Germline V gene lookup returns CDR1 KGHSH and CDR2 LQKENI. Trimming pared 2 bases from V and 0 bases from J, leaving 17 bases between. This CDR3 is built from 18 residues. The CDR3 DNA follows: TGTGCCAGCTCACCAGCCCTGTCTCCGACAGATAGCAATCAGCCCCAGCATTTT. This codes for CASSPALSPTDSNQPQHF.